The present T cell receptor beta chain was sequenced within a study of PD-L1 blockade in urothelial cancer. The overall study: Male sex and bladder-origin urothelial cancer characterized about 90% of the roughly 29 patients. Between 0 and 3 chemotherapy regimens preceded treatment for each patient.

Measured with immunoSEQ multiplex PCR; TCRdb has only the in-frame clones, and not every one. The sample carries about 120,000 clones, about 82% recorded once. Specified time point: peripheral blood 6 weeks after treatment start. The CDR3 runs to 14 residues. Germline assignment: CDR1 MNHNS and CDR2 SASEGT. The V segment lost 7 bases and the J segment 2 bases; nucleotides outside the gene matches: 5. The source is a man aged 50-59 years with urothelial cancer. The chain couples TRBV6-1 to TRBJ1-3, with TRBD1 matching over 7 bases. The sequences come from PBMCs, collected around atezolizumab (anti-PD-L1) treatment. DNA for the CDR3: TGTGCCAGCATCCGACAGGGAACTGGAAACACCATATATTTT. Translation: CASIRQGTGNTIYF.